The entry below gives a single TCR beta chain sequence along with its context. Its specificity is not known. This specimen belongs to a study of breast tumors, draining lymph nodes, adjacent tissues. TCRdb itself ran the multiplex PCR reads through MiXCR, one entry per CDR3 protein. The sample lists 20,000 to 25,000 distinct CDR3 sequences, roughly 58% occurring once. CDR1 and CDR2 from the germline V gene are SGHKS and YYEKEE (reference sequence). With 4 bases clipped from V and 4 bases from J, the junction kept 15 bases outside the gene matches. CDR3 length equals 19 residues. Study outcomes and limitations: Tumor TCR diversity was below lymph nodes but above nontumor tissue. Tumor and nontumor repertoires were significantly more similar in luminal-like than in basal-like breast cancer.

Source material: breast tumor tissue. The chain recombines TRBV5-5 with TRBJ2-7, with 15 bases lining up with TRBD2. The receptor was derived from a female donor with breast cancer. Some clones in this sample may be carry-over from other donors' samples. CDR3 nucleotides: TGTGCCAGCAGCCCATCAGCTCCGGGACTAGCGGGAGGTGGGTACGAGCAGTACTTC. It yields the protein CASSPSAPGLAGGGYEQYF.